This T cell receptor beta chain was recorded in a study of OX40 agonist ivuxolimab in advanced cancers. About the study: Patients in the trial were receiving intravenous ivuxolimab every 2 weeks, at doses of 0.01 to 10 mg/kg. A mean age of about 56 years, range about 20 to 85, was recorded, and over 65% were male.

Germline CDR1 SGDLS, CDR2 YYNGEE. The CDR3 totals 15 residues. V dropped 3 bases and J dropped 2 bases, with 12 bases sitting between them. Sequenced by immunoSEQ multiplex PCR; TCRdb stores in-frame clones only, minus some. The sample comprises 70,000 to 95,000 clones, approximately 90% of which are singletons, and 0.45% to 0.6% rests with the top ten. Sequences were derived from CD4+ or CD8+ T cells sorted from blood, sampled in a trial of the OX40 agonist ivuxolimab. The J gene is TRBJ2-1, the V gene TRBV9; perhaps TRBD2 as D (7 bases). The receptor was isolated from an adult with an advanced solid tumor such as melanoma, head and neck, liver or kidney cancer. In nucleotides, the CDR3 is TGTGCCAGCAGCGACCCGGGGGGCCCCTACAATGAGCAGTTCTTC. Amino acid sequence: CASSDPGGPYNEQFF.